This T cell receptor beta chain was retrieved from a study of response to subunit inactivated influenza vaccine. MiXCR, run by TCRdb on the RT-PCR reads, gives a single entry per CDR3 protein. The data show approximately 500,000 distinct CDR3 sequences, roughly 25% seen once. The CDR3 contains 22 residues. Between the trimmed V and J ends, which lost 2 bases and 0 bases, there was a span of 26 bases. The same data also contributed to another study, on T cells expressing NK-cell markers. Per that study: 5'RACE template switching with UMIs produced the TCR beta cDNA. Sorted CD3+CD56-NKG2C+, CD3+CD56+NKG2C+ and CD3+CD56+NKG2C- T cells supplied the TCR beta repertoires. Also leading the CD3+CD56-NKG2C+ fraction in a handful of donors were these clonotypes. No clear determination of HCMV specificity was made for expanded NKG2C+ T cell clones.

The rearrangement joins TRBV12-3 or TRBV12-4 to TRBJ1-6, with D perhaps TRBD1 (5 bases). The sequence was collected from a man aged 50 or older who received an inactivated influenza vaccine. The sequencing here drew on CD4+ T cells sorted from PBMCs, taken about 13 days after vaccination. Here the CDR3 DNA reads TGTGCCAGCAGTTTAAAGGTGGGGGGAAGTTTACTCCCAAGCTCCTATAATTCACCCCTCCACTTT. This translates into CASSLKVGGSLLPSSYNSPLHF.